Here is one TCR beta chain with its context. The germline V gene has CDR1 MNHEY and CDR2 SMNVEV (reference sequence). V dropped 6 bases and J dropped 0 bases, with 15 bases sitting between them. The CDR3 has 17 amino acids. This specimen comes from a study of T cells in tuberculosis. The wider study: Sequenced TCRs come from CD1B-GMM tetramer-binding T cells. Study-level findings and limits: Some low-affinity tetramer-binding T cells may be absent from this sample.

Libraries were prepared by immunoSEQ multiplex PCR; TCRdb keeps only in-frame clonotypes and omits some of them. The sample contains about 59,000 clones, roughly 79% of which appear only once. After thawing and overnight rest, PBMC were stained with GMM-loaded CD1B tetramer, viability dye and anti-CD3 for sorting. CD1B tetramers were loaded with Rhodococcus equi-derived C32 glucose monomycolate. Before cryopreservation, the sorted PBMC lost their CD14-expressing monocytes. The receptor was derived from an adult woman with latent tuberculosis. The chain links TRBV27 to TRBJ2-6; TRBD1 might be the D (6 bases). The sequenced material came from CD1b-GMM tetramer-negative cells sorted from PBMCs. The CDR3 nucleotides read TGTGCCAGCAGCTTGGGTGACAGGCCCTCTGGGGCCAACGTCCTGACTTTC. Amino acids: CASSLGDRPSGANVLTF.